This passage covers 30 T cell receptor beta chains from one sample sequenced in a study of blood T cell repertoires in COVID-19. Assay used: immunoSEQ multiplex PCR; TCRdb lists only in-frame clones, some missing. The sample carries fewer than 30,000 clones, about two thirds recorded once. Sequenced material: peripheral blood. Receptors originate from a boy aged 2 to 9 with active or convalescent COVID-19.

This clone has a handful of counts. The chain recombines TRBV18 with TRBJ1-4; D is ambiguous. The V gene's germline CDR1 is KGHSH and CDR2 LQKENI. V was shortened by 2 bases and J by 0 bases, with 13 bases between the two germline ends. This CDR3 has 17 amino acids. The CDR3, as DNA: TGTGCCAGCTCACCAAAGGGAGAAACTGCAACTAATGAAAAACTGTTTTTT. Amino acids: CASSPKGETATNEKLFF.

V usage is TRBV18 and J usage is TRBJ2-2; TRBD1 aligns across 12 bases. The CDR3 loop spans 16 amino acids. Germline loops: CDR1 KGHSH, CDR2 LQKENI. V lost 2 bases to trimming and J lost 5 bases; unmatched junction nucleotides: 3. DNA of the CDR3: TGTGCCAGCTCACCAGGGACAGGGGGCAAAACCGGGGAGCTGTTTTTT. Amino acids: CASSPGTGGKTGELFF.

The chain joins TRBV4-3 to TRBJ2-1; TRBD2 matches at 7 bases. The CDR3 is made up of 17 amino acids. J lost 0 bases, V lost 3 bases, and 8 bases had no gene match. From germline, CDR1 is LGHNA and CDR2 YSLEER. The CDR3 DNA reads TGCGCCAGCAGCCAGGTTTCTAGCGGCAGCTCCTACAATGAGCAGTTCTTC. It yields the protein CASSQVSSGSSYNEQFF.

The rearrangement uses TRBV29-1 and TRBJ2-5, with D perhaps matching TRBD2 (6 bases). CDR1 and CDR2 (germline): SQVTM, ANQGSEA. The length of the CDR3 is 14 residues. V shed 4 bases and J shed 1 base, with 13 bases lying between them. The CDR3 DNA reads TGCAGCGTTGGGGTCCCCGGGGGCCAAGAGACCCAGTACTTC. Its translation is CSVGVPGGQETQYF.

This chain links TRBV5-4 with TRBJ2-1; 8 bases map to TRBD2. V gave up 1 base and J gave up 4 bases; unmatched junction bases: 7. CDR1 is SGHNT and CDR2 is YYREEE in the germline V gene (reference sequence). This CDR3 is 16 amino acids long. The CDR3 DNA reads TGTGCCAGCAGCTTGCCCACTAGCGGCTCATACAATGAGCAGTTCTTC. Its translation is CASSLPTSGSYNEQFF. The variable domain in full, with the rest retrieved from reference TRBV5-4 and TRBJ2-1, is ETGVTQSPTHLIKTRGQQVTLRCSSQSGHNTVSWYQQALGQGPQFIFQYYREEENGRGNFPPRFSGLQFPNYSSELNVNALELDDSALYLCASSLPTSGSYNEQFFGPGTRLTVL.

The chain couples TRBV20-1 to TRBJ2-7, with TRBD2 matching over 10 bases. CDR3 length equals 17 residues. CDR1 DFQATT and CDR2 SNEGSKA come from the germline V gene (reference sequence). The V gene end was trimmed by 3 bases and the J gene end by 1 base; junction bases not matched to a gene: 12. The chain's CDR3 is CSASGASGSLGSYEQYF. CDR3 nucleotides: TGCAGTGCTAGTGGGGCTAGCGGGAGCCTAGGGTCCTACGAGCAGTACTTC.

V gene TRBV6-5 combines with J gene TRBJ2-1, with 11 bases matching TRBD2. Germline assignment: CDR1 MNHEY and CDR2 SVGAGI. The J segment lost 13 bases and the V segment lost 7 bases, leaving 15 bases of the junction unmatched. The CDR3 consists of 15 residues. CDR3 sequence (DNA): TGTGCCAGCAAGATTAGCGGGAGGGCCGAGGTGGAACAGTTCTTC. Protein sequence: CASKISGRAEVEQFF.

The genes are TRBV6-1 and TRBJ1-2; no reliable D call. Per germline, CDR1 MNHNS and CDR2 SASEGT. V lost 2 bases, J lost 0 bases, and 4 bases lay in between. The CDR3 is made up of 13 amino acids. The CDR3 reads CASSESTNYGYTF. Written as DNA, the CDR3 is TGTGCCAGCAGTGAATCCACTAACTATGGCTACACCTTC.

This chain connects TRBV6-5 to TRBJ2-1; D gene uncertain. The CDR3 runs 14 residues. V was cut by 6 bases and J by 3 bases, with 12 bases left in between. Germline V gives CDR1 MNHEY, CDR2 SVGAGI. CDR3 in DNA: TGTGCCAGCAGCCCGTATGGGCTCTACAATGAGCAGTTCTTC. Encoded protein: CASSPYGLYNEQFF.

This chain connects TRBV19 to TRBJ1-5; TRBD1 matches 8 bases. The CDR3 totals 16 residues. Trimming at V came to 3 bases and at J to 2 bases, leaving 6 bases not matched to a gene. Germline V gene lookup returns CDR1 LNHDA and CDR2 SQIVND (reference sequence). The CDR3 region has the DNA TGTGCCAGTAGTATCCCAGGGGGCGCGGGCAATCAGCCCCAGCATTTT. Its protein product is CASSIPGGAGNQPQHF.

For the CDR3, the DNA is TGTGCCAGCAGCCCCCGGGACAGGGGGCGAGAAGCTTTCTTT. Translating gives CASSPRDRGREAFF. The V call is TRBV3-1 (or the pseudogene TRBV3-2), the J call TRBJ1-1, with 12 bases that match TRBD1. The V and J ends lost 4 bases and 8 bases, in that order; junction bases with no gene match: 5. This CDR3 is 14 amino acids long. The germline gives CDR1 LGHDT, CDR2 YNNKEL (reference sequence).

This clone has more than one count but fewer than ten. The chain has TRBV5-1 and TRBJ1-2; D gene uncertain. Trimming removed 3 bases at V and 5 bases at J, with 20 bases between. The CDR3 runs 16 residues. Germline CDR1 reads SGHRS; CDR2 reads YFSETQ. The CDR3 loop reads CASSSDGVGGRYGYTF. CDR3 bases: TGCGCCAGCAGCTCCGACGGGGTTGGAGGGAGATATGGCTACACCTTC.

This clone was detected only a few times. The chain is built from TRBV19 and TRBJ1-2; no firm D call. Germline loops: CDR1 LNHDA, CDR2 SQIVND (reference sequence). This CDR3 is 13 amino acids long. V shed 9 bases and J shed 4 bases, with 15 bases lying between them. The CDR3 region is CASNDNAFYGYTF. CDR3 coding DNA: TGTGCCAGCAACGATAACGCGTTCTATGGCTACACCTTC.

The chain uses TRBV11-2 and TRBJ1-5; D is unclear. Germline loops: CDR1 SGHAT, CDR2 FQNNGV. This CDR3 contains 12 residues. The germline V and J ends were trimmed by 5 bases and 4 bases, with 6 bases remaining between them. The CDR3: CASSSWNQPQHF. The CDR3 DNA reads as TGTGCCAGCAGCAGCTGGAATCAGCCCCAGCATTTT.

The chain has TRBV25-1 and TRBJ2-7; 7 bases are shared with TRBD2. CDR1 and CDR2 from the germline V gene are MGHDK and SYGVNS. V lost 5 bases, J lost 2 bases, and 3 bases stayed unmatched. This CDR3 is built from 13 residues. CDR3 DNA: TGTGCCAGCAGTAGGCGGGGGACCTACGAGCAGTACTTC. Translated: CASSRRGTYEQYF.

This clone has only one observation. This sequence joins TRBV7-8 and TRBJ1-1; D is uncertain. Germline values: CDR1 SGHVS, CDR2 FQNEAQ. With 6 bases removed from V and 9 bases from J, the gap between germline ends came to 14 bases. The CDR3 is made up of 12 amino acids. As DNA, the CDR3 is TGTGCCAGCAGTCTTAGTCCTTCCCAAGCTTTCTTT. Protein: CASSLSPSQAFF.

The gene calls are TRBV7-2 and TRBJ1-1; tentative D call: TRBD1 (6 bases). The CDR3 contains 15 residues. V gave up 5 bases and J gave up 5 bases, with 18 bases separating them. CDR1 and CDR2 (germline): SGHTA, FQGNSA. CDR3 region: CASSESGALKTEAFF. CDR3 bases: TGTGCCAGCAGCGAATCAGGGGCTCTCAAGACTGAAGCTTTCTTT.

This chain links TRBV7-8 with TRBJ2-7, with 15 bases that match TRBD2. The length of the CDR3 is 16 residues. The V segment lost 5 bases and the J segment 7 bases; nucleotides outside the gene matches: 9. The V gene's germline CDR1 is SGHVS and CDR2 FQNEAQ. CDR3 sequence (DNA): TGTGCCAGCAGCCCAGGACTAGCGGGAGGGCTGCGGGAGCAGTACTTC. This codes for CASSPGLAGGLREQYF.

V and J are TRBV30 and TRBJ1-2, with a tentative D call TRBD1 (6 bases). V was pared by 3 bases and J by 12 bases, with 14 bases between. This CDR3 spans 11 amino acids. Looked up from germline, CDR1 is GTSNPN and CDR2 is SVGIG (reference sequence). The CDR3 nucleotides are TGTGCCTGGAGCGATACAGGGTCACACACCTTC. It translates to CAWSDTGSHTF.

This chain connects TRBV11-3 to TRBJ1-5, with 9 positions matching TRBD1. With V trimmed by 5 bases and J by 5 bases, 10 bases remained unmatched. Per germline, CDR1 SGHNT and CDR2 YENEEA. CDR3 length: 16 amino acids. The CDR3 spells CASSQEDRGRDQPQHF. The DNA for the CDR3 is TGTGCCAGCAGCCAAGAGGACAGGGGAAGAGATCAGCCCCAGCATTTT.

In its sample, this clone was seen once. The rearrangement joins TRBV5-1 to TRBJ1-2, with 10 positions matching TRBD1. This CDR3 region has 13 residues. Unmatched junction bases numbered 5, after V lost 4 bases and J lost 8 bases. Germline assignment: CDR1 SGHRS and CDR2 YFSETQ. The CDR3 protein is CASSPGQGRGYTF. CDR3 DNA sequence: TGCGCCAGCAGCCCGGGACAGGGGCGCGGCTACACCTTC.

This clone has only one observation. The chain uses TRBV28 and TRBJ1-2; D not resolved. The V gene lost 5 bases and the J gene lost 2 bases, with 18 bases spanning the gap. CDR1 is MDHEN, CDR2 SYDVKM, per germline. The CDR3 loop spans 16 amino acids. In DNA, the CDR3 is TGTGCCAGCAGTCCCTCCCTACCAGGCAGGAACTATGGCTACACCTTC. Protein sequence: CASSPSLPGRNYGYTF.

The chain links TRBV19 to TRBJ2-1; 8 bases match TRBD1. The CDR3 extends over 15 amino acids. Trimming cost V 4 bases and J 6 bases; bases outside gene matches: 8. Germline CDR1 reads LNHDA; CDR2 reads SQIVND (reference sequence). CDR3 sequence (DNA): TGTGCCAGTAGTAGCTCACAGGGGGTTGTCAATGAGCAGTTCTTC. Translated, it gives CASSSSQGVVNEQFF.

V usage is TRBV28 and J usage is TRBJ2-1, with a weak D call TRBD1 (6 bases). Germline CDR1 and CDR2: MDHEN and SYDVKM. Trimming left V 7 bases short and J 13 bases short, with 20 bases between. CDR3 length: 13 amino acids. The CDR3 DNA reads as TGTGCCAGCATCGAACCGGGGACATTGCTCCAGTTCTTC. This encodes CASIEPGTLLQFF.

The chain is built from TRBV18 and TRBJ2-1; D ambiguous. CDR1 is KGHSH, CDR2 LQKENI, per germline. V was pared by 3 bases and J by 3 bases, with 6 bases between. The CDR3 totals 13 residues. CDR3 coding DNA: TGTGCCAGCTCACCGGGCAGCTACAATGAGCAGTTCTTC. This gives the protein CASSPGSYNEQFF.

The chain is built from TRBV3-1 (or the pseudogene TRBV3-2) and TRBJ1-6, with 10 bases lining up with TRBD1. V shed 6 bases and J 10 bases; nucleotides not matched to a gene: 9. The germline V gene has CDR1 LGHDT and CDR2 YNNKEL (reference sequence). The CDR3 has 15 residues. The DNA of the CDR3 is TGTGCCAGCAGACATGGGACAGGGGAAGGCTCACCCCTCCACTTT. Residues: CASRHGTGEGSPLHF.

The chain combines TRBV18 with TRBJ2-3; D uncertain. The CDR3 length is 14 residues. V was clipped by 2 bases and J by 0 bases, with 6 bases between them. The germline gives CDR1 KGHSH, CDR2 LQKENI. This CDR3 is CASSPARSTDTQYF. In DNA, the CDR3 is TGTGCCAGCTCACCAGCCAGAAGCACAGATACGCAGTATTTT.

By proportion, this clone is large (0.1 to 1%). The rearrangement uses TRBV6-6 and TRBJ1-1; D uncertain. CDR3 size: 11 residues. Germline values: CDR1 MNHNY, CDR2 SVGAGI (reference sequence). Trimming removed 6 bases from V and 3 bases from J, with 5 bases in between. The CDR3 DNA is TGTGCCAGCAGCCGGGACACTGAAGCTTTCTTT. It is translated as CASSRDTEAFF.

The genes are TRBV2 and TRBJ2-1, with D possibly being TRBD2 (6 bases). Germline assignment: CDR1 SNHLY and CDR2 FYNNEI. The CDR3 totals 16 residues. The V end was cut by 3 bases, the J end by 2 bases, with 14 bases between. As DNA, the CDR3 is TGTGCCAGCAGTGACCTACGGGAGTTCGCCTACAATGAGCAGTTCTTC. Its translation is CASSDLREFAYNEQFF.

The CDR3 region is CAWSLGQGNTEAFF. The CDR3 bases are TGTGCCTGGAGCCTTGGACAGGGGAACACTGAAGCTTTCTTT. This chain connects TRBV30 to TRBJ1-1, with 8 bases aligning to TRBD1. The CDR3 contains 14 residues. With V trimmed by 3 bases and J by 1 base, 4 bases remained unmatched. CDR1 GTSNPN and CDR2 SVGIG come from the germline V gene (reference sequence).